Following are 21 T cell receptor beta chains from one sample sequenced in a study of T cell repertoires in cytomegalovirus infection (dated by TCRdb to between 2018 and 2021). Instrument used: Illumina HiSeq 1500. The raw public data were reprocessed by TCRdb itself: fastp quality trimming at Q25, MiXCR clonotype calling, in-frame beta chains only. CDR3 protein sequences are deduplicated, and each keeps its most common genes and DNA. The sample has 900,000 to 950,000 distinct CDR3 sequences on record, around 31% of them singletons. The leading ten clones occupy over 11% of the sample. These TCRs' antigens remain unknown. The treatment or condition tag for this specimen amounts to: in vitro stimulation with specific CMV peptide epitopes to enrich CMV-specific T cells. The sample consisted of cultured CD8+ T cells from PBMCs, taken from culture after CMV antigen stimulation. These receptors all come from a human donor in good health (CMV status not recorded). Some clones in this sample may be carry-over from other donors' samples.

This clonotype was counted only a few times. The chain joins TRBV19 to TRBJ2-7; no clear D. The CDR3 is 13 residues long. Germline CDR1 reads LNHDA; CDR2 reads SQIVND (reference sequence). V gave up 3 bases and J gave up 4 bases, with 10 bases separating them. The CDR3 region is CASSIGAGYEQYF. Written as DNA, the CDR3 is TGTGCCAGTAGTATTGGAGCAGGTTACGAGCAGTACTTC. The full variable domain, with the rest looked up from reference TRBV19 and TRBJ2-7, is DGGITQSPKYLFRKEGQNVTLSCEQNLNHDAMYWYRQDPGQGLRLIYYSQIVNDFQKGDIAEGYSVSREKKESFPLTVTSAQKNPTAFYLCASSIGAGYEQYFGPGTRLTVT.

V gene TRBV20-1 combines with J gene TRBJ2-2; the match to TRBD2 covers 11 bases. Per the germline V gene, CDR1 is DFQATT and CDR2 is SNEGSKA (reference sequence). The CDR3 consists of 16 residues. V gave up 6 bases and J gave up 3 bases; unmatched junction bases: 9. CDR3 amino acids: CSAEGLAGGDTGELFF. As DNA, the CDR3 is TGCAGTGCCGAAGGGCTAGCGGGAGGCGACACCGGGGAGCTGTTTTTT.

Note on this clonotype: A much larger clone is a single base away; this may be a read error. This chain connects TRBV7-9 to TRBJ2-7; TRBD1 or TRBD2 may be the D gene (5 bases each). The CDR3 loop spans 15 amino acids. Germline V gene lookup returns CDR1 SEHNR and CDR2 FQNEAQ (reference sequence). For the CDR3, the DNA is TGTGCCAGCAGCTTCGGACTGAGTCAGGGCGGCGAGCACTACTTC. Amino acid sequence: CASSFGLSQGGEHYF.

The chain joins TRBV27 to TRBJ2-7; TRBD1 is a possible D gene (6 bases). The CDR3 is made up of 15 amino acids. Trimming shortened V by 6 bases and J by 3 bases, and 18 bases separated the two germline ends. Germline CDR1 is MNHEY and CDR2 is SMNVEV (reference sequence). CDR3 sequence: CASSQGGPTFYEQYF. CDR3 in DNA: TGTGCCAGCAGCCAAGGGGGACCTACCTTCTACGAGCAGTACTTC.

In its sample, this clonotype was seen a few times. The chain couples TRBV10-3 to TRBJ2-7; TRBD2 aligns across 8 bases. V shed 5 bases and J 7 bases; nucleotides not matched to a gene: 10. Germline CDR1 reads ENHRY; CDR2 reads SYGVKD. The CDR3 consists of 14 residues. CDR3 in amino acids: CAISTSGPLGEQYF. The CDR3 coding sequence is TGTGCCATCAGTACTAGCGGTCCCCTGGGAGAGCAGTACTTC.

This chain uses TRBV10-3 with TRBJ2-1; 9 positions agree with TRBD1. Germline lookup yields CDR1 ENHRY and CDR2 SYGVKD. The CDR3 spans 14 residues. V was clipped by 4 bases and J by 7 bases; unmatched bases: 5. The CDR3 sequence: CAISAGQGLNEQFF. For the CDR3, the DNA is TGTGCCATCAGTGCGGGACAGGGTTTAAATGAGCAGTTCTTC.

This clonotype has more than one count but fewer than ten. This chain uses TRBV28 with TRBJ2-2; D might be TRBD2 (7 bases). With 4 bases removed from V and 4 bases from J, the gap between germline ends came to 13 bases. The CDR3 has 15 residues. Germline lookup yields CDR1 MDHEN and CDR2 SYDVKM. CDR3 nucleotides: TGTGCCAGCAGTTCAAGGGGGGGGCTCACCGGGGAGCTGTTTTTT. It is translated as CASSSRGGLTGELFF.

About this clonotype itself: Compared with germline, one end of the junction differs, possibly owing to a read error. This chain uses TRBV27 with TRBJ2-3, with D perhaps being TRBD1 or TRBD2 (5 bases each). The CDR3 loop spans 14 amino acids. From germline, CDR1 is MNHEY and CDR2 SMNVEV (reference sequence). The CDR3 DNA follows: TGTGCCAGCAGTTGGGGGATCAGCACAGATGCGCAGTATTTT. Its protein is CASSWGISTDAQYF.

This clonotype came up many times. The chain uses TRBV7-6 and TRBJ1-1; TRBD1 aligns across 7 bases. Per the germline V gene, CDR1 is SGHVS and CDR2 is FNYEAQ. J lost 0 bases, V lost 0 bases, and 10 bases had no gene match. The CDR3 is 18 amino acids. CDR3 sequence reads: CASSLAKDRVIVNTEAFF. The DNA of the CDR3 is TGTGCCAGCAGCTTAGCGAAAGACAGGGTAATTGTGAACACTGAAGCTTTCTTT.

This clonotype has a handful of counts. CDR3 bases: TGTGCCAGTAGTAACCTCCCGGGACAGGGGCCCTATAGCAATCAGCCCCAGCATTTT. It encodes CASSNLPGQGPYSNQPQHF. J is TRBJ1-5 and V is TRBV19; 10 nucleotides line up with TRBD1. V was clipped by 4 bases and J by 0 bases; unmatched bases: 12. This CDR3 is built from 19 residues. Germline CDR1 LNHDA, CDR2 SQIVND (reference sequence).

This clonotype showed up just a few times. This chain connects TRBV7-8 to TRBJ1-1; TRBD1 might be the D (5 bases). This CDR3 has 15 amino acids. Looked up from germline, CDR1 is SGHVS and CDR2 is FQNEAQ. V dropped 7 bases and J dropped 1 base, with 16 bases sitting between them. As DNA, the CDR3 is TGTGCCAGCATATCCTCCATCGACAGGAACACTGAAGCTTTCTTT. This encodes CASISSIDRNTEAFF.

This clonotype was seen only a few times. This chain links TRBV7-9 with TRBJ2-1; 8 nucleotides align to TRBD2. The J segment lost 5 bases and the V segment lost 5 bases, leaving 11 bases of the junction unmatched. CDR1 SEHNR and CDR2 FQNEAQ come from the germline V gene (reference sequence). The CDR3 has 16 residues. The CDR3 sequence: CASSPPAGAVDNEQFF. The CDR3 DNA reads as TGTGCCAGCAGCCCCCCAGCGGGGGCGGTTGACAATGAGCAGTTCTTC. The full variable domain, in which reference TRBV7-9 and TRBJ2-1 provide the parts outside the CDR3, is DTGVSQNPRHKITKRGQNVTFRCDPISEHNRLYWYRQTLGQGPEFLTYFQNEAQLEKSRLLSDRFSAERPKGSFSTLEIQRTEQGDSAMYLCASSPPAGAVDNEQFFGPGTRLTVL.

The rearrangement links TRBV12-3 or TRBV12-4 to TRBJ1-1; D not certain. The V end lost 7 bases, the J end lost 6 bases, and 15 bases lay between the germline ends. CDR3 length: 13 amino acids. For the CDR3, the DNA is TGTGCCAGCACCTGGGCAGCCTTTGCTGAAGCTTTCTTT. Amino acid sequence: CASTWAAFAEAFF.

As to this clonotype: With a much larger clone just one base away, this may be a read error. The V and J genes are TRBV12-3 or TRBV12-4 and TRBJ2-1; weak D call: TRBD2 (6 bases). There are 15 residues in the CDR3. DNA of the CDR3: TGTGCCAGCAGGAACGGGGGTGGGAATGGCAATGATCAGTTCTTC. Translation: CASRNGGGNGNDQFF.

The V call is TRBV7-9, the J call TRBJ2-2; D gene unclear. The germline gives CDR1 SEHNR, CDR2 FQNEAQ (reference sequence). V lost 5 bases, J lost 3 bases, and 16 bases lay in between. The CDR3 contains 16 residues. CDR3 sequence (DNA): TGTGCCAGCAGCCCCATCACGCCAAATCACACCGGGGAGCTGTTTTTT. Translated, it gives CASSPITPNHTGELFF.

In its sample, this clonotype was seen once. This chain links TRBV20-1 with TRBJ2-1, with D unclear. The V gene lost 4 bases and the J gene lost 4 bases, with 11 bases spanning the gap. The length of the CDR3 is 13 residues. CDR1 is DFQATT, CDR2 SNEGSKA, per germline (reference sequence). CDR3 sequence: CSANPENYNEQFF. The CDR3 DNA follows: TGCAGTGCTAACCCGGAGAATTACAATGAGCAGTTCTTC.

This clonotype has just a few counts. The chain uses TRBV29-1 and TRBJ1-2; TRBD1 aligns across 8 bases. This CDR3 region has 13 residues. Trimming at V came to 2 bases and at J to 4 bases, leaving 3 bases not matched to a gene. Germline lookup yields CDR1 SQVTM and CDR2 ANQGSEA. This chain's CDR3 is CSVEKGQVYGYTF. The CDR3 DNA is TGCAGCGTTGAAAAGGGACAGGTCTATGGCTACACCTTC.

V and J are TRBV28 and TRBJ1-6, with D possibly being TRBD1 (5 bases). Germline V gene sequence: CDR1 MDHEN, CDR2 SYDVKM. The CDR3 consists of 15 residues. V lost 6 bases to trimming and J lost 5 bases, with 14 bases between them. The CDR3 loop is CASRIRWGNNSPLHF. The CDR3 DNA follows: TGTGCCAGCAGGATTCGATGGGGGAATAATTCACCCCTCCACTTT. Full variable domain (missing parts from reference TRBV28 and TRBJ1-6): DVKVTQSSRYLVKRTGEKVFLECVQDMDHENMFWYRQDPGLGLRLIYFSYDVKMKEKGDIPEGYSVSREKKERFSLILESASTNQTSMYLCASRIRWGNNSPLHFGNGTRLTVT.

The chain employs TRBV6-5 and TRBJ2-3; TRBD2 aligns across 10 bases. The CDR3 has 17 residues. Trimming took 5 bases from V and 4 from J; bases not matched to a gene: 12. The germline CDR1 and CDR2 sequences are MNHEY and SVGAGI. The CDR3 protein is CASSLWASGGFADTQYF. The CDR3 region has the DNA TGTGCCAGCAGTCTCTGGGCTAGCGGGGGTTTCGCAGATACGCAGTATTTT.

This chain connects TRBV5-6 to TRBJ2-2; 12 bases are a match to TRBD1. Per the germline V gene, CDR1 is SGHDT and CDR2 is YYEEEE. Trimming removed 4 bases from V and 9 bases from J; junction bases left unmatched: 10. The CDR3 sequence is 16 residues long. The CDR3 protein is CASSPLRDRGHRELFF. The CDR3 bases are TGTGCCAGCAGCCCCCTTCGGGACAGGGGGCATAGGGAGCTGTTTTTT. The whole variable domain, filled in from reference TRBV5-6 and TRBJ2-2, reads DAGVTQSPTHLIKTRGQQVTLRCSPKSGHDTVSWYQQALGQGPQFIFQYYEEEERQRGNFPDRFSGHQFPNYSSELNVNALLLGDSALYLCASSPLRDRGHRELFFGEGSRLTVL.

This chain joins TRBV11-2 and TRBJ1-1; 9 nucleotides align to TRBD1. Germline trimming cut 3 bases from V and 7 bases from J; bases unmatched to any gene: 9. The CDR3 is 15 amino acids. CDR1 SGHAT and CDR2 FQNNGV come from the germline V gene. The CDR3 region has the DNA TGTGCCAGCAGCTTCGGACAGGGGATCGTGGGTGAAGCTTTCTTT. It encodes CASSFGQGIVGEAFF.